This T cell receptor beta chain was observed in a study of CD8 T cells in Susac syndrome (dated by TCRdb to about 2019). A note on the overall study: The study used repertoire sequencing to test whether antigen drove CD8+ T cell activation and differentiation in Susac syndrome.

The CDR3, from cysteine to phenylalanine, totals 15 residues. The retained sequence is limited to the CDR3, 45 bases, with the frame set at the first base. Deletion took 0 bases off V and 5 bases off J, with a span of 16 bases between the germline ends. From the germline V gene (reference sequence), CDR1 is DFQATT and CDR2 is SNEGSKA. Peripheral blood CD8+ and CD4+ T cells from healthy donors, Susac syndrome patients and multiple sclerosis patients were profiled by high-throughput TCR beta sequencing. Healthy donors were age- and sex-matched controls. CD8+ TEMRA cells were enriched by FACS, while bulk CD8+ and CD4+ T cells were purified by magnetic negative isolation. Blood was drawn into EDTA tubes, processed within 24 hours, and PBMCs were isolated by density gradient centrifugation. PBMCs intended for TCR sequencing were cryopreserved in liquid nitrogen and thawed later in a water bath at 37 degrees C. Purity of sorted or isolated CD4+, CD8+ and CD8+ TEMRA cells was at least 90%.

For this clonotype: What antigen it recognizes has not been identified. No base qualities exist here, and no much larger clone lies one base off it.

Study-level results and caveats: The study acknowledged that relatively few individuals were included in the TCR sequencing and HLA analysis.

RNA was extracted using the RNeasy kit, and about 0.45 to 1 ug of the RNA was reverse transcribed with random hexamers. The immunoSEQ multiplex PCR assay, which covers 54 Vbeta and 13 Jbeta segments, was used to amplify TCR beta CDR3 regions. PCR amplification bias was corrected by using a synthetic template baseline for primer optimization and computational correction. Turning to the authors' computational methods: Reads were annotated to V, D and J genes per IMGT and analyzed with immunoSEQ Analyzer, keeping only productive sequences. To calculate clonality, Shannon entropy was normalized by log2 of the number of productive unique sequences and then subtracted from one. For each patient and control, public and private clones were evaluated among the 100 most prevalent clones. Clones were defined as Susac-specific when absent from the healthy and MS cohorts, from 1,000 to 1,100 published viral clones and from other ImmuneACCESS disease sequences. The public reads were reanalyzed by TCRdb: fastp trimming at Q25, MiXCR alignment, in-frame beta chains only. CDR3 protein duplicates are merged, each entry listing the most common genes and DNA. TCRdb assigned the V and J calls; the authors' analysis was not used. The sample includes approximately 150,000 distinct CDR3 sequences, with approximately 92% observed a single time. The ten largest clonotypes hold over 0.11% of the sample.

The TCR was taken from a human donor in good health. The chain is made from TRBV20-1 and TRBJ1-1; the D gene is perhaps TRBD1, on 5 matching bases. The sample comprised CD4+ T cells from PBMCs. DNA sequence: TGCAGTGCTAGAGATGCTGGCGTCAGGGTAACTGAAGCTTTCTTT. Translated, this is CSARDAGVRVTEAFF.